Following are 14 T cell receptor beta chains from one sample sequenced in a study of cytomegalovirus exposure and HLA in healthy donors. Here immunoSEQ multiplex PCR was the method, and the copy in TCRdb shows in-frame clones only, minus some. The sample lists around 150,000 clones, about 90% occurring once. Sequencing input: PBMCs. These receptors all stem from a woman younger than 35 in good health and CMV-seropositive.

This clone was counted a single time. The chain combines TRBV4-1 with TRBJ2-1; TRBD2 matches at 13 bases. Losses at the gene ends were 8 bases for V and 6 bases for J; bases not matched to a gene: 1. There are 13 residues in the CDR3. Germline loops: CDR1 MGHRA, CDR2 YSYEKL. The CDR3: CASRLAGGNEQFF. The CDR3 DNA reads TGCGCCAGCCGACTAGCGGGGGGCAATGAGCAGTTCTTC.

This clone appeared a few times. The junction departs from germline at one end; a sequencing error may be responsible. CDR3 region: CASSDRIVATRF. Here the CDR3 DNA reads TGTGCCAGCAGTGATCGCATCGTGGCTACCAGGTTT. J is TRBJ1-3 and V is TRBV6-1; D not certain. The CDR3 spans 12 residues. Germline V gene lookup returns CDR1 MNHNS and CDR2 SASEGT.

The rearrangement uses TRBV30 and TRBJ2-7; D unresolved. In germline, CDR1 is GTSNPN, CDR2 SVGIG (reference sequence). V was pared by 5 bases and J by 4 bases, with 18 bases between. There are 14 residues in the CDR3. The CDR3 is CAWRYSSLVYEQYF. In DNA, the CDR3 is TGTGCCTGGCGTTACTCCTCGTTGGTATACGAGCAGTACTTC. The complete variable domain, with remaining parts taken from reference TRBV30 and TRBJ2-7, reads SQTIHQWPATLVQPVGSPLSLECTVEGTSNPNLYWYRQAAGRGLQLLFYSVGIGQISSEVPQNLSASRPQDRQFILSSKKLLLSDSGFYLCAWRYSSLVYEQYFGPGTRLTVT.

The V and J genes are TRBV15 and TRBJ2-7, with 10 bases lining up with TRBD1. Germline CDR1 is LNHNV and CDR2 is YYDKDF (reference sequence). The V segment lost 6 bases and the J segment 4 bases; nucleotides outside the gene matches: 6. The CDR3 length is 14 residues. The CDR3 nucleotides read TGTGCCACCAGTGTCGGACAGGGGGGATACGAGCAGTACTTC. Translated, it gives CATSVGQGGYEQYF.

The rearrangement uses TRBV9 and TRBJ1-2, with 10 nucleotides matching TRBD1. Germline V CDR1 and CDR2: SGDLS, YYNGEE. Trimming cost V 1 base and J 0 bases; bases outside gene matches: 6. The CDR3 extends over 17 amino acids. The CDR3 reads CASSVRDRGYPNYGYTF. CDR3 in DNA: TGTGCCAGCAGCGTAAGGGACAGGGGCTACCCTAACTATGGCTACACCTTC.

V usage is TRBV7-2 and J usage is TRBJ2-7; TRBD1 aligns across 7 bases. V was pared by 1 base and J by 6 bases, with 6 bases of the junction left unmatched. CDR1 is SGHTA and CDR2 is FQGNSA in the germline V gene. There are 14 residues in the CDR3. The CDR3 is CASSLGGTGVEQYF. The CDR3 nucleotides read TGTGCCAGCAGCTTAGGCGGTACAGGGGTCGAGCAGTACTTC.

The genes are TRBV28 and TRBJ2-5; TRBD2 aligns across 12 bases. The junction had 10 bases not matched to a gene; V was cut back by 6 bases and J by 5 bases. From germline, CDR1 is MDHEN and CDR2 SYDVKM. The length of the CDR3 is 16 residues. This CDR3 reads CASSKRLAGGRETQYF. CDR3 coding DNA: TGTGCCAGCAGCAAACGCCTAGCGGGAGGGCGTGAGACCCAGTACTTC.

V is TRBV4-2 and J is TRBJ1-3; D might be TRBD1 (5 bases). Germline CDR1 LGHNA, CDR2 YNFKEQ. Trimming cost V 2 bases and J 0 bases, with 8 bases left between them. This CDR3 has 15 residues. The CDR3 DNA follows: TGTGCCAGCAGCCAACAGGGATTCTCTGGAAACACCATATATTTT. It specifies CASSQQGFSGNTIYF.

V gene TRBV20-1 combines with J gene TRBJ1-1; D is possibly TRBD1 (6 bases). Per germline, CDR1 DFQATT and CDR2 SNEGSKA (reference sequence). Between the trimmed V and J ends, which lost 6 bases and 6 bases, there was a span of 11 bases. CDR3 size: 11 residues. Here the CDR3 reads CSALKGAEAFF. The CDR3 nucleotides are TGCAGTGCACTGAAGGGGGCTGAAGCTTTCTTT.

This CDR3 reads CASSVRQPTDTQYF. In DNA form, the CDR3 reads TGTGCCAGCAGCGTGAGACAACCCACAGATACGCAGTATTTT. V gene TRBV9 combines with J gene TRBJ2-3; D not resolved. Germline CDR1 reads SGDLS; CDR2 reads YYNGEE. The CDR3 contains 14 residues. V was pared by 2 bases and J by 2 bases, with 9 bases between.

V gene TRBV4-2 combines with J gene TRBJ2-1, with D perhaps matching TRBD2 (7 bases). V shed 0 bases and J shed 4 bases, with 13 bases lying between them. CDR1 LGHNA and CDR2 YNFKEQ come from the germline V gene. The length of the CDR3 is 16 residues. The CDR3 is CASSQDVRGGYNEQFF. CDR3 sequence (DNA): TGTGCCAGCAGCCAAGATGTGAGGGGGGGATACAATGAGCAGTTCTTC.

This clone was picked up one time. The V gene is TRBV10-2, the J gene TRBJ2-1; the match to TRBD2 covers 12 bases. Germline V gives CDR1 WSHSY, CDR2 SAAADI. This CDR3 is 14 amino acids long. Trimming at V came to 6 bases and at J to 7 bases, leaving 4 bases not matched to a gene. CDR3 region: CASRRLAGANEQFF. The CDR3, as DNA: TGCGCCAGCAGACGACTAGCGGGAGCGAATGAGCAGTTCTTC.

V gene TRBV11-1 combines with J gene TRBJ1-2; 8 bases align to TRBD1. The CDR3 loop spans 14 amino acids. J was trimmed by 8 bases and V by 4 bases; bases with no gene match: 9. The germline gives CDR1 SGHAT, CDR2 FQDESV (reference sequence). This CDR3 is CASSWDRTSGGYTF. CDR3 nucleotide sequence: TGTGCCAGCAGCTGGGACAGGACAAGCGGGGGCTACACCTTC. Supplemented by reference TRBV11-1 and TRBJ1-2, the full variable domain reads EAEVAQSPRYKITEKSQAVAFWCDPISGHATLYWYRQILGQGPELLVQFQDESVVDDSQLPKDRFSAERLKGVDSTLKIQPAELGDSAMYLCASSWDRTSGGYTFGSGTRLTVV.

J is TRBJ2-1 and V is TRBV7-3; TRBD2 matches 9 bases. Germline CDR1 reads SGHTA; CDR2 reads FQGTGA. This CDR3 has 15 residues. Trimming took 5 bases from V and 1 from J; bases not matched to a gene: 3. The CDR3 DNA follows: TGTGCCAGCAGCCCGACTAGCGGATCCTACAATGAGCAGTTCTTC. Its protein product is CASSPTSGSYNEQFF.